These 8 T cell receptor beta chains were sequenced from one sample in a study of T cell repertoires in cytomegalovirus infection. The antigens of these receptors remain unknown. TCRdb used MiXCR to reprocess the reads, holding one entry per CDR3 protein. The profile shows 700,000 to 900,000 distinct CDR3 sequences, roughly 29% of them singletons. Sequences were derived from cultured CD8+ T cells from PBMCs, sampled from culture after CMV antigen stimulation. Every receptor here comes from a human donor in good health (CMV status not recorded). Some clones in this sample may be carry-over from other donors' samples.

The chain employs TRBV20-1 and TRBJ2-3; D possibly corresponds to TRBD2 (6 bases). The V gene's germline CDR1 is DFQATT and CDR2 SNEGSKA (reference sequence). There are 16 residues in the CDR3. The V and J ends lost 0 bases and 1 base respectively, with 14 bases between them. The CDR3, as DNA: TGCAGTGCTAGAGAGTGGGTGGGCGGGGGCACAGATACGCAGTATTTT. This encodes CSAREWVGGGTDTQYF.

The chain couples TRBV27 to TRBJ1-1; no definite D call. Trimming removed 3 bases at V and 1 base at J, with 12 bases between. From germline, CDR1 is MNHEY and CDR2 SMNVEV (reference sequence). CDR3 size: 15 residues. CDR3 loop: CASSFTPRGNTEAFF. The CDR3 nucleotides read TGTGCCAGCAGTTTCACCCCCCGGGGGAACACTGAAGCTTTCTTT.

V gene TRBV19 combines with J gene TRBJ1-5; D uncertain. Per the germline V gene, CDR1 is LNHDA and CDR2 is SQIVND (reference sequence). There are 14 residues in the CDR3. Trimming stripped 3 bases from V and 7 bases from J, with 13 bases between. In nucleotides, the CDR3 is TGTGCCAGTAGTATCTGGGGTGTTGGACAGCCCCAGCATTTT. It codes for CASSIWGVGQPQHF. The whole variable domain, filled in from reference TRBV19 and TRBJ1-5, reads DGGITQSPKYLFRKEGQNVTLSCEQNLNHDAMYWYRQDPGQGLRLIYYSQIVNDFQKGDIAEGYSVSREKKESFPLTVTSAQKNPTAFYLCASSIWGVGQPQHFGDGTRLSIL.

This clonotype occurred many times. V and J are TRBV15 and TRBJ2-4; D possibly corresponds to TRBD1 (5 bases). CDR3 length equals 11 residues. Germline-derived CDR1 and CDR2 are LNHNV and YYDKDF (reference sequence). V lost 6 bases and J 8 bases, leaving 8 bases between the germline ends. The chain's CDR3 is CATRDKDIQYF. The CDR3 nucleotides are TGTGCCACCAGGGACAAGGACATTCAGTACTTC. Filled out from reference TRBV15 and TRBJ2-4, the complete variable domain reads DAMVIQNPRYQVTQFGKPVTLSCSQTLNHNVMYWYQQKSSQAPKLLFHYYDKDFNNEADTPDNFQSRRPNTSFCFLDIRSPGLGDTAMYLCATRDKDIQYFGAGTRLSVL.

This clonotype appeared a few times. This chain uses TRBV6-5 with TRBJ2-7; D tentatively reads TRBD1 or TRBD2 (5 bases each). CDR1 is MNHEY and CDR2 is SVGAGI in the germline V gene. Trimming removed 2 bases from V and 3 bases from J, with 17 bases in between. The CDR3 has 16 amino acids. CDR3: CASSYPRDDGGYEQYF. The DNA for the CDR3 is TGTGCCAGCAGTTACCCCCGGGATGATGGGGGCTACGAGCAGTACTTC.

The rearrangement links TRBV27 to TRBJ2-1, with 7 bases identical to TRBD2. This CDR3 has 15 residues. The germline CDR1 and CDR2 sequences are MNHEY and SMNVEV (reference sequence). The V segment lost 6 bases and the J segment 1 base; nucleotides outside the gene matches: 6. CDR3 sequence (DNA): TGTGCCAGCAGACCCAGCGGGGTGTCCTACAATGAGCAGTTCTTC. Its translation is CASRPSGVSYNEQFF.

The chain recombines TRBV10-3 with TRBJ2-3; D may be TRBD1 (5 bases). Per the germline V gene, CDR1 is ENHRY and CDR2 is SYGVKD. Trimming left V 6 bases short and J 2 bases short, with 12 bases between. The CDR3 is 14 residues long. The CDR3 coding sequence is TGTGCCATCAGCCGAGGACAAGACACAGATACGCAGTATTTT. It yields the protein CAISRGQDTDTQYF.

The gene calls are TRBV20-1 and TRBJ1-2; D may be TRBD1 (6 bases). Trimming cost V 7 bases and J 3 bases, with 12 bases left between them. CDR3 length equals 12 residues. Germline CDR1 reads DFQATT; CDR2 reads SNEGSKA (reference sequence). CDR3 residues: CSGGRGYYGYTF. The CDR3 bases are TGCAGTGGTGGGAGGGGGTACTATGGCTACACCTTC.